Included here is one T cell receptor (beta chain) sequence, with context. The target of this receptor is not known. Base qualities are missing; no much larger clone stands one base away. Patients with autoimmune disease history or receiving systemic immunosuppression were excluded from the trial. Peripheral blood for TCR sequencing was collected from all dose cohorts at baseline, on cycle 4 day 1, and on cycle 7 day 1. The samples were taken from a phase I, first-in-human, multicenter, open-label dose-escalation trial of ivuxolimab. Adults with locally advanced or metastatic melanoma, renal cell, hepatocellular, or head and neck squamous cell carcinoma were enrolled in the trial. Before TCR sequencing, CD4+ T cells and CD8+ T cells from peripheral blood were sorted into separate populations. The CDR3 starts with the cysteine, ends with the phenylalanine, and has 13 residues. Of all the DNA, just the CDR3 is kept, 39 bases in frame from base 1. From a lookup of the germline V gene, CDR1 and CDR2 are SGHTA and FQGNSA. V drops 4 bases and J drops 7 bases, leaving 12 bases in between.

Genomic DNA was extracted from sorted cells for sequencing of the TCRbeta CDR3 region. The immunoSEQ Assay was used for sequencing of TCRbeta CDR3 regions. As stored in TCRdb, this immuneACCESS dataset retains in-frame rearrangements with V and J assigned. A fraction of the clones does not appear; measured against another copy, unresolved V genes explain less than half of the discrepancy, and the remainder lacks a known reason. The sample table holds 60,000 to 90,000 clones, of which about 86% were seen once. The ten largest account for under 0.75% of the sample. This record comes from a study of OX40 agonist ivuxolimab in advanced cancers. At the level of the whole study: Ivuxolimab, which targeted the costimulatory receptor OX40 (CD134), was an agonistic, fully human IgG2 monoclonal antibody. Of the approximately 54 dose-escalation patients, hepatocellular carcinoma was present in about 20, melanoma in around 15, renal cell carcinoma in 9 and head and neck cancer in 9. Partial responses occurred in three dose-escalation patients, of whom one had hepatocellular carcinoma and two had cutaneous melanoma. Intravenous ivuxolimab was administered to patients every 2 weeks at six dose levels: 0.01, 0.1, 0.3, 1.5, 3 and 10 mg/kg. Prior anti-PD-1, anti-PD-L1 or anti-CTLA-4 therapy was permitted, and about two fifths of dose-escalation patients had received checkpoint inhibitors. The dose-escalation cohort was roughly 80% male with a mean age of roughly 60 years, ranging from roughly 23 to 90. Peripheral TCRbeta sequencing aimed to test whether ivuxolimab altered TCR sequence diversity and caused clonal T-cell expansion. The paper reports the monotherapy dose-escalation portion (N ≈ 50 patients) of the phase I ivuxolimab trial.

Study-level results and caveats: At doses of 0.1 to 3.0 mg/kg, clonal expansion of both CD4+ and CD8+ T cells in blood was seen between baseline and week 6. The antigen specificity of the clonally expanded peripheral T cells was not determined. Partial responders in the 0.1-3.0 mg/kg groups had among the lowest normalized peripheral clonal expansion, especially among CD8+ T cells. On average, CD8+ T cells showed more expanded clones than CD4+ T cells after ivuxolimab. Low levels of normalized T-cell clonal expansion were also seen in some patients who did not respond.

The chain employs TRBV7-2 and TRBJ2-3, with the D call tentatively TRBD1 or TRBD2, each fitting 5 bases. The input for sequencing was CD4+ or CD8+ T cells sorted from blood, taken in a trial of the OX40 agonist ivuxolimab. The TCR was taken from an adult with an advanced solid tumor such as melanoma, head and neck, liver or kidney cancer. CDR3 reads: CASSSRWGNTQYF. The DNA sequence is given as TGTGCCAGCAGCTCCAGGTGGGGGAATACGCAGTATTTT.